This T cell receptor (beta chain) came from a study of graft-versus-host responses after intestinal transplantation. Repertoires were generated with immunoSEQ multiplex PCR, while TCRdb's copy carries only in-frame clones and drops some. The sample records more than 70,000 clones, 85% to 90% being singletons. As concerns this clone: Its specificity is not known.

The receptor's source is a human donor who received an intestinal transplant. The sample consisted of unstimulated CD4+ T cells sorted from spleen or lymph node cells, taken before intestinal transplant.

Here the CDR3 reads CARSPRTIQETQYF. CDR3 in DNA: TGTGCCAGAAGCCCACGGACTATACAAGAGACCCAGTACTTC. The chain carries TRBV7-5 and TRBJ2-5; the listed D gene, TRBD2, was not tested against the DNA. TRBV7-5 represents a pseudogene. The CDR3 loop spans 14 amino acids.